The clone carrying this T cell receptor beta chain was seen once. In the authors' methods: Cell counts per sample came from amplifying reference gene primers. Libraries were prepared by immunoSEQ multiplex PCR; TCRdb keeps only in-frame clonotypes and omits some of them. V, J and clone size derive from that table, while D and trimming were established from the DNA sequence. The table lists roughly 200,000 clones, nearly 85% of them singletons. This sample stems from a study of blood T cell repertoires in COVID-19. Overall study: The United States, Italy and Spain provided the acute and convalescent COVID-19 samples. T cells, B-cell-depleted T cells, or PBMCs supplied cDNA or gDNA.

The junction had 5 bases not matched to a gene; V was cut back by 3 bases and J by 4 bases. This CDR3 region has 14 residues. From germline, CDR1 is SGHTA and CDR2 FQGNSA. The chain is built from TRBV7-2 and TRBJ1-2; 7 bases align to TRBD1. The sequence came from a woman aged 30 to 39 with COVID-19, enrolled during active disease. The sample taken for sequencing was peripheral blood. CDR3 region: CASSFYRGIYGYTF. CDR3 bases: TGTGCCAGCAGCTTTTACAGGGGTATCTATGGCTACACCTTC. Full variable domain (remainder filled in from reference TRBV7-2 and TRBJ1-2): GAGVSQSPSNKVTEKGKDVELRCDPISGHTALYWYRQSLGQGLEFLIYFQGNSAPDKSGLPSDRFSAERTGGSVSTLTIQRTQQEDSAVYLCASSFYRGIYGYTFGSGTRLTVV.